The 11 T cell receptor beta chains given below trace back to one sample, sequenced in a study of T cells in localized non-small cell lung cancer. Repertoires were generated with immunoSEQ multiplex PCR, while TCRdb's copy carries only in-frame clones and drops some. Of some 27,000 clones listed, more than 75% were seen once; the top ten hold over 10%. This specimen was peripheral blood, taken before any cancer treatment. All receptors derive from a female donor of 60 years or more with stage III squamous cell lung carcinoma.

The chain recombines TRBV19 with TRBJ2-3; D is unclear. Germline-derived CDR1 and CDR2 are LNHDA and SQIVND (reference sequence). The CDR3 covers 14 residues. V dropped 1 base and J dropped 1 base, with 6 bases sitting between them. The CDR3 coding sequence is TGTGCCAGTAGTATAGCCGTGGGCACAGATACGCAGTATTTT. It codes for CASSIAVGTDTQYF.

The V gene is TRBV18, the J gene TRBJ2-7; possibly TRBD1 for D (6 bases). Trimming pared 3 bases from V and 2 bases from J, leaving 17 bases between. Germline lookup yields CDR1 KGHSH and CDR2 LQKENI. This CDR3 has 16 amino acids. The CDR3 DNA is TGTGCCAGCTCACCCGCGACAGGCCTGATTCCCTACGAGCAGTACTTC. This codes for CASSPATGLIPYEQYF. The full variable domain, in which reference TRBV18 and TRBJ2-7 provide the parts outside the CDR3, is NAGVMQNPRHLVRRRGQEARLRCSPMKGHSHVYWYRQLPEEGLKFMVYLQKENIIDESGMPKERFSAEFPKEGPSILRIQQVVRGDSAAYFCASSPATGLIPYEQYFGPGTRLTVT.

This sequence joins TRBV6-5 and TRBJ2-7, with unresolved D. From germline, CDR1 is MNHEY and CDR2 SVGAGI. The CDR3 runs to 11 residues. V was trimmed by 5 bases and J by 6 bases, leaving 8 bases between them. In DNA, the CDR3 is TGTGCCAGCAGTCTTTTGGGCGAGCAGTACTTC. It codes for CASSLLGEQYF.

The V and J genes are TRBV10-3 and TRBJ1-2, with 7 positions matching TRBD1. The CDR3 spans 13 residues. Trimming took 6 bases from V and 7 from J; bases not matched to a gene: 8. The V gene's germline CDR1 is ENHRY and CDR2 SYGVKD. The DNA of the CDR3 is TGTGCCATCAGACTCGACAGGGAGGGTGGCTACACCTTC. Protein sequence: CAIRLDREGGYTF.

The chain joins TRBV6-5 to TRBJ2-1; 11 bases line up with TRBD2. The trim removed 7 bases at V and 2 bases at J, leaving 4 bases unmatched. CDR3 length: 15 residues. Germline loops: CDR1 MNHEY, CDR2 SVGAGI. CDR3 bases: TGTGCCAGCATGTTAGCGGGAGGGCCCTACAATGAGCAGTTCTTC. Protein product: CASMLAGGPYNEQFF.

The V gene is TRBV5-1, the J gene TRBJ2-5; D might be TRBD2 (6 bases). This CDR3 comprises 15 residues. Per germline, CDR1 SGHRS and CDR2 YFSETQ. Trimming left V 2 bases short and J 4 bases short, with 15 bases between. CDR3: CASSLQLAAGETQYF. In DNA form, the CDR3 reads TGCGCCAGCAGCTTACAACTAGCTGCCGGAGAGACCCAGTACTTC. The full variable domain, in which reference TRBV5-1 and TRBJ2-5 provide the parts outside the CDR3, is KAGVTQTPRYLIKTRGQQVTLSCSPISGHRSVSWYQQTPGQGLQFLFEYFSETQRNKGNFPGRFSGRQFSNSRSEMNVSTLELGDSALYLCASSLQLAAGETQYFGPGTRLLVL.

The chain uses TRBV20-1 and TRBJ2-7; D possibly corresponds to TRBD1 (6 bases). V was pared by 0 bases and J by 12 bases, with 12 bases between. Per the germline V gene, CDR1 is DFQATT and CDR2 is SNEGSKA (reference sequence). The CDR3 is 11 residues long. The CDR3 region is CSARDGPGAYF. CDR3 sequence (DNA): TGCAGTGCTAGAGATGGGCCAGGGGCGTACTTC.

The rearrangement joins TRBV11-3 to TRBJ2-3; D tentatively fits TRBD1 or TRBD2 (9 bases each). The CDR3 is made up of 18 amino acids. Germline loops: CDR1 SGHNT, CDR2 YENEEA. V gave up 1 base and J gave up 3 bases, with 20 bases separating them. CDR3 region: CASSLGPLAGTGTDTQYF. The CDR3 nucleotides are TGTGCCAGCAGCTTAGGCCCTCTAGCGGGGACAGGGACAGATACGCAGTATTTT.

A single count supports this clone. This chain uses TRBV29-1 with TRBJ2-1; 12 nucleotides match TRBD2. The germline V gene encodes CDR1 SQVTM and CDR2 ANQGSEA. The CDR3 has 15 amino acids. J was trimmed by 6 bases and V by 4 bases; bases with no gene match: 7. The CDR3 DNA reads TGCAGCGTTGTAGGGCTAGCGGGAGGGAGCAATGAGCAGTTCTTC. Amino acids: CSVVGLAGGSNEQFF.

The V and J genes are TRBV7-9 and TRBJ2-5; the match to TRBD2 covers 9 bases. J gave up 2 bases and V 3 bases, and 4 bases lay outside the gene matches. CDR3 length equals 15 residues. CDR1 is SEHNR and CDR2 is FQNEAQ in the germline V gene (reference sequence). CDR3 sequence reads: CASSLVLAGQETQYF. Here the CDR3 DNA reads TGTGCCAGCAGCTTGGTCCTAGCGGGGCAAGAGACCCAGTACTTC.

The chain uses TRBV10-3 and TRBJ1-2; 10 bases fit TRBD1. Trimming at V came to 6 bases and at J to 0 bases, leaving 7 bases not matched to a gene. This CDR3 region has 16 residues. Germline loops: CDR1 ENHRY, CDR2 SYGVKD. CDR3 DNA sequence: TGTGCCATCAGCCGGGACAGGGGCCGCACTAACTATGGCTACACCTTC. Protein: CAISRDRGRTNYGYTF.